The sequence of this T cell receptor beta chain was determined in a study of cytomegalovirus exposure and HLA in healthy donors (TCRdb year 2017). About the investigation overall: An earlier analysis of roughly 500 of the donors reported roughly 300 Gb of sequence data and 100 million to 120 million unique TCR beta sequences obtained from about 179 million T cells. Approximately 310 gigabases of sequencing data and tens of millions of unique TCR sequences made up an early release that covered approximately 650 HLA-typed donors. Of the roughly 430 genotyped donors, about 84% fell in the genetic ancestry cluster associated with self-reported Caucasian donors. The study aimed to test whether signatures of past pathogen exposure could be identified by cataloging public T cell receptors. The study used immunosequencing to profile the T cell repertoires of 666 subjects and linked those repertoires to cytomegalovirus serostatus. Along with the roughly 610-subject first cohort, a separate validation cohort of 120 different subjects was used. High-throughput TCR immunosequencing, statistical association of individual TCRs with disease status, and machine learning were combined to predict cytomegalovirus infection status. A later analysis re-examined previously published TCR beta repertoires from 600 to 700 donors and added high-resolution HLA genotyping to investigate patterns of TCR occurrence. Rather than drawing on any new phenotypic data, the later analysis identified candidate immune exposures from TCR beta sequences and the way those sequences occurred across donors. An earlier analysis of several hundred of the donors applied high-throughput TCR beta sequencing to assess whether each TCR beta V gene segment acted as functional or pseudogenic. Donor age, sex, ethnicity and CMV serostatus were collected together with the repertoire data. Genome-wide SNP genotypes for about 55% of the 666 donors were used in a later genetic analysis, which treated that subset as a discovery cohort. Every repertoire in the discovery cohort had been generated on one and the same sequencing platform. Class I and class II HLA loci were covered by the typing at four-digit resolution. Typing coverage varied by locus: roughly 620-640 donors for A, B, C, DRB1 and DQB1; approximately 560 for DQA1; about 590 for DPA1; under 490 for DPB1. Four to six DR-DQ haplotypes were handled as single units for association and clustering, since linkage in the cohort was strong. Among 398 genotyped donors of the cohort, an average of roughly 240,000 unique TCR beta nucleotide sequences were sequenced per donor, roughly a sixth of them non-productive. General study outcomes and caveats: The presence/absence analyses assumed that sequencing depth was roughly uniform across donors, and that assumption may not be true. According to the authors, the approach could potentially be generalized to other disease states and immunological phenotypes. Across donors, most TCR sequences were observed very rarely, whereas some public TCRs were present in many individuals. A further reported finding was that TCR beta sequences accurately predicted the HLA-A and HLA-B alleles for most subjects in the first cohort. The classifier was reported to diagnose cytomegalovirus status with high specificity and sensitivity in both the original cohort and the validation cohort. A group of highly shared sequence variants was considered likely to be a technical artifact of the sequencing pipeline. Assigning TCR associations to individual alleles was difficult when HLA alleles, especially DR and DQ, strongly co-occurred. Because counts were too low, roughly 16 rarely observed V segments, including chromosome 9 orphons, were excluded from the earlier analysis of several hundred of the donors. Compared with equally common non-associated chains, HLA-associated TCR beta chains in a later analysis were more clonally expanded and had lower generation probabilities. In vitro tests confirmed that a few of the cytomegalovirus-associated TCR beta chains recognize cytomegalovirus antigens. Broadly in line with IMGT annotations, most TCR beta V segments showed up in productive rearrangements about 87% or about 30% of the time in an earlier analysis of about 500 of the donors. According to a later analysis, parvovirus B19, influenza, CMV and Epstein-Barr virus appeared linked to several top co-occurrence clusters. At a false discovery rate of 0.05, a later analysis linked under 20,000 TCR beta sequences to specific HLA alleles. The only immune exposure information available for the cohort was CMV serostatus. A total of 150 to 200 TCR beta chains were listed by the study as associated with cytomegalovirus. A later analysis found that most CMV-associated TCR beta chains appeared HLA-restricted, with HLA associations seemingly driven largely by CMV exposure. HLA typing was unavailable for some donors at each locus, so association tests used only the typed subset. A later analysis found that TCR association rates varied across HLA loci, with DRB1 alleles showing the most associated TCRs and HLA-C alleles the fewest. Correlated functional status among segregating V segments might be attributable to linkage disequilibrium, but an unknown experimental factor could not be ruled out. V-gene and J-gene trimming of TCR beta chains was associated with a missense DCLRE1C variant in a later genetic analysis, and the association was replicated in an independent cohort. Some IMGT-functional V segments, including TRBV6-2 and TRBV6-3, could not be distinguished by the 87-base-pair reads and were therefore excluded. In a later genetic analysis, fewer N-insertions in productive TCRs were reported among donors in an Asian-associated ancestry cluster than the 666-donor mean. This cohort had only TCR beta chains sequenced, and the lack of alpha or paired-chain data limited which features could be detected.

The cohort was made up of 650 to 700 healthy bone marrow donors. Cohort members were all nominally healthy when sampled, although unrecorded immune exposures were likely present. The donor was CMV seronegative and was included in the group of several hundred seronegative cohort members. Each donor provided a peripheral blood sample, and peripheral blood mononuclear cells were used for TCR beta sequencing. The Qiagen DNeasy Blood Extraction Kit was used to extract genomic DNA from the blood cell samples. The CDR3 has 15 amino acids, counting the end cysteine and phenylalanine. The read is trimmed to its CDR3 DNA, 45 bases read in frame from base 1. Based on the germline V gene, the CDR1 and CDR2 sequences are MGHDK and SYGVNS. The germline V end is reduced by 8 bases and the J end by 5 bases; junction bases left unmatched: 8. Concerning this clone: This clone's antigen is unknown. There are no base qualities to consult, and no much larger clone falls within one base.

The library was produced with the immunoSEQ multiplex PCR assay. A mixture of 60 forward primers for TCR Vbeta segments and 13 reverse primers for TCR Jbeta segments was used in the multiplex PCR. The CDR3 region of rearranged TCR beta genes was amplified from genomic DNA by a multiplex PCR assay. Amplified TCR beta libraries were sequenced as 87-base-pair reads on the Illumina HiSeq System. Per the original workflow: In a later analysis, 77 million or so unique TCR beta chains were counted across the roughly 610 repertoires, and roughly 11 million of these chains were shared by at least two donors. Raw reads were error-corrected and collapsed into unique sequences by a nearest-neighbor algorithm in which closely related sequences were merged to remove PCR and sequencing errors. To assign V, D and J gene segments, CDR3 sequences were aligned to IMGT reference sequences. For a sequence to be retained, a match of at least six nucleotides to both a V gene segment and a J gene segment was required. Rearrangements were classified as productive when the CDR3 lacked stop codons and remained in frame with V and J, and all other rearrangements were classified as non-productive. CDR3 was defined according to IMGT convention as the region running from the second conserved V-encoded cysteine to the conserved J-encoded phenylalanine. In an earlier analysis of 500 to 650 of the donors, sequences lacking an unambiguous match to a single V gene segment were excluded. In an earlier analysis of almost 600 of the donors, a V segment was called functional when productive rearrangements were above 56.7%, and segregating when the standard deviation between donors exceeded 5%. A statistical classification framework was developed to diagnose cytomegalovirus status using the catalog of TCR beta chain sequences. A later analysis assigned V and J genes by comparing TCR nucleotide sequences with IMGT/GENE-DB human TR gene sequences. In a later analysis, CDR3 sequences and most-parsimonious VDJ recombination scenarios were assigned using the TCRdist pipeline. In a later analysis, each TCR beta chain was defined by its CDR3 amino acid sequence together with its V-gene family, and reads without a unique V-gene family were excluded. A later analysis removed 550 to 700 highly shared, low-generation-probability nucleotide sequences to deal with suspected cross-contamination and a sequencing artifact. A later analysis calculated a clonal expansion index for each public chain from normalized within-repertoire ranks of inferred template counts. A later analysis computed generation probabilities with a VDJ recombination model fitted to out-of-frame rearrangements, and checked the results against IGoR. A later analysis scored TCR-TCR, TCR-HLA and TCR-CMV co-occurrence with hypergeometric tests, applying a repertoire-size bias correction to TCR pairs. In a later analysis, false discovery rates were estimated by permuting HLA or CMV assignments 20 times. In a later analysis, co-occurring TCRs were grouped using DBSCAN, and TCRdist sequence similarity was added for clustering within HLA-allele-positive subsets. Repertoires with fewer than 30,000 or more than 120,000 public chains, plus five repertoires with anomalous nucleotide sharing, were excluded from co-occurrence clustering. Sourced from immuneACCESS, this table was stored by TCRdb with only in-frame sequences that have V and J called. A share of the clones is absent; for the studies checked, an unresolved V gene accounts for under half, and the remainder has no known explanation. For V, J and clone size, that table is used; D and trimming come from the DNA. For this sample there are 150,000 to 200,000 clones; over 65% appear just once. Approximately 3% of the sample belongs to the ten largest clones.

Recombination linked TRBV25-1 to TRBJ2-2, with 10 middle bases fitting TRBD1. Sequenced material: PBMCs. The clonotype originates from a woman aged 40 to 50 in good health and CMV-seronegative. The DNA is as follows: TGTGCCAGCTCCGGGACAGGGGTTCAAACCGGGGAGCTGTTTTTT. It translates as CASSGTGVQTGELFF.